These 22 T cell receptor beta chains came from one sample sequenced in a study of neurological immune-mediated disorders. TCRdb processed the 5' RACE reads anew with MiXCR; each CDR3 protein has one entry. The table records some 29,000 distinct CDR3 sequences, around an eighth of them present only once. The sequenced sample was PBMCs. The receptor source for this set is a woman aged 55-69 years in good health.

V gene TRBV7-7 combines with J gene TRBJ2-7; possibly TRBD1 or TRBD2 for D (6 bases each). Trimming stripped 4 bases from V and 4 bases from J, with 20 bases between. The CDR3 has 16 amino acids. The germline CDR1 and CDR2 sequences are SSHAT and FNYEAQ (reference sequence). The CDR3 here is CASSSTGGGKTYEQYF. CDR3 nucleotides: TGTGCCAGCAGCTCGACAGGAGGGGGGAAAACTTACGAGCAGTACTTC.

In its sample, this clonotype was seen many times. The rearrangement links TRBV12-3 or TRBV12-4 to TRBJ1-6, with D perhaps TRBD1 (5 bases). Trimming left V 5 bases short and J 2 bases short, with 10 bases between. The CDR3 has 15 amino acids. The CDR3 spells CASSLGATYNSPLHF. CDR3 DNA: TGTGCCAGCAGTCTCGGGGCTACCTATAATTCACCCCTCCACTTT.

This clonotype was counted many times. The CDR3 coding sequence is TGTGCCAGCTCCGAGATCGGGCTATACGAGCAGTACTTC. Translation: CASSEIGLYEQYF. The V gene is TRBV6-2 or TRBV6-3, the J gene TRBJ2-7; D uncertain. Looked up from germline, CDR1 is MNHEY and CDR2 is SVGEGT. The V end was cut by 8 bases, the J end by 4 bases, with 15 bases between. The CDR3 has 13 residues.

The sample holds many counts of this clonotype. This rearrangement joins TRBV4-1 to TRBJ2-7; the D gene is possibly TRBD2 (6 bases). Germline values: CDR1 MGHRA, CDR2 YSYEKL. The CDR3 has 15 amino acids. V lost 0 bases, J lost 0 bases, and 9 bases lay in between. CDR3 DNA sequence: TGCGCCAGCAGCCAAGATGGGGGGACCTCCTACGAGCAGTACTTC. Protein product: CASSQDGGTSYEQYF.

This chain uses TRBV18 with TRBJ1-4; D uncertain. This CDR3 spans 15 amino acids. The germline gives CDR1 KGHSH, CDR2 LQKENI. V gave up 2 bases and J gave up 0 bases, with 7 bases separating them. CDR3 nucleotide sequence: TGTGCCAGCTCACCAACCCTGTCAACTAATGAAAAACTGTTTTTT. Protein product: CASSPTLSTNEKLFF. Variable domain in full (rest from reference TRBV18 and TRBJ1-4): NAGVMQNPRHLVRRRGQEARLRCSPMKGHSHVYWYRQLPEEGLKFMVYLQKENIIDESGMPKERFSAEFPKEGPSILRIQQVVRGDSAAYFCASSPTLSTNEKLFFGSGTQLSVL.

This clonotype was counted at least ten times. The chain links TRBV5-5 to TRBJ2-1, with unresolved D. CDR1 and CDR2 (germline): SGHKS, YYEKEE (reference sequence). V gave up 7 bases and J gave up 6 bases, with 14 bases separating them. There are 13 residues in the CDR3. The CDR3 DNA is TGTGCCAGCCACGTATTGGGGTCCAATGAGCAGTTCTTC. It yields the protein CASHVLGSNEQFF.

This clonotype occurred many times. The CDR3, as DNA: TGCAGTGCCCTCCAGGCAGAAGGGTCCCAGCCCCAGCATTTT. This sequence encodes CSALQAEGSQPQHF. This chain uses TRBV20-1 with TRBJ1-5; no clear D gene. The CDR3 has 14 residues. V was pared by 6 bases and J by 7 bases, with 19 bases between. CDR1 and CDR2 (germline): DFQATT, SNEGSKA (reference sequence).

This clonotype was seen repeatedly, ten times or more. The V and J genes are TRBV5-1 and TRBJ1-1; D unclear. Trimming took 0 bases from V and 6 from J, leaving 18 bases between them. Per germline, CDR1 SGHRS and CDR2 YFSETQ. The CDR3 contains 16 residues. The CDR3 coding sequence is TGCGCCAGCAGCTTGGGAAAGCCTATGTTGGGCTCTGAAGCTTTCTTT. Its protein product is CASSLGKPMLGSEAFF.

This clonotype was counted ten times or more. The junction shows a germline mismatch at one end, possibly a read error. V is TRBV11-1 and J is TRBJ2-3; no reliable D call. The CDR3 covers 13 residues. The germline V gene encodes CDR1 SGHAT and CDR2 FQDESV (reference sequence). The CDR3, as DNA: TGTGCCAGCAGCCCCATTAGGGCAGATGCGCAGTATTTT. Translation gives CASSPIRADAQYF.

This clonotype has a count of ten or more. V and J are TRBV4-1 and TRBJ1-1, with D uncertain. The V and J ends lost 3 bases and 3 bases respectively, with 8 bases between them. CDR3 length: 13 amino acids. CDR1 is MGHRA, CDR2 YSYEKL, per germline. The DNA for the CDR3 is TGCGCCAGCAGCCATAGGATGGACACTGAAGCTTTCTTT. It encodes CASSHRMDTEAFF.

This clonotype was counted at least ten times. The V and J genes are TRBV10-3 and TRBJ1-1; D is possibly TRBD1 (6 bases). V was clipped by 10 bases and J by 3 bases, with 18 bases between them. There are 14 residues in the CDR3. In germline, CDR1 is ENHRY, CDR2 SYGVKD. The CDR3, as DNA: TGTGCCACCTTCCCGGAGCAGGGGTACACTGAAGCTTTCTTT. This codes for CATFPEQGYTEAFF.

This clonotype was seen ten or more times. The genes are TRBV27 and TRBJ2-7; 8 positions match TRBD2. V trimming: 2 bases; J trimming: 2 bases; junction bases outside the gene matches: 5. Germline V gene lookup returns CDR1 MNHEY and CDR2 SMNVEV (reference sequence). There are 15 residues in the CDR3. CDR3 region: CASSLRAAGAYEQYF. The DNA for the CDR3 is TGTGCCAGCAGTTTACGGGCAGCGGGGGCCTACGAGCAGTACTTC.

The chain has TRBV20-1 and TRBJ1-5, with 7 nucleotides matching TRBD1. Germline trimming cut 6 bases from V and 7 bases from J; bases unmatched to any gene: 12. This CDR3 has 14 amino acids. Germline V gives CDR1 DFQATT, CDR2 SNEGSKA (reference sequence). The CDR3 is CSAVDRAVNQPQHF. CDR3 coding DNA: TGCAGTGCCGTTGACAGGGCGGTAAACCAGCCCCAGCATTTT.

This clonotype was detected many times. The chain is built from TRBV7-2 and TRBJ2-1; a weak D match, TRBD2 (5 bases). The CDR3 sequence is 13 residues long. V was clipped by 3 bases and J by 12 bases, with 15 bases between them. The germline V gene encodes CDR1 SGHTA and CDR2 FQGNSA. CDR3 sequence reads: CASSLGDTMTQFF. Written as DNA, the CDR3 is TGTGCCAGCAGCTTGGGAGATACAATGACGCAGTTCTTC.

This clonotype was counted ten times or more. This chain uses TRBV6-2 or TRBV6-3 with TRBJ1-2, with unresolved D. This CDR3 has 17 residues. Germline CDR1 and CDR2: MNHEY and SVGEGT. V shed 2 bases and J shed 0 bases, with 16 bases lying between them. DNA of the CDR3: TGTGCCAGCAGTTACCCTCGGAGTGCGGGAGCTAACTATGGCTACACCTTC. Translating it yields CASSYPRSAGANYGYTF.

This clonotype was recorded at least ten times. This chain uses TRBV7-9 with TRBJ1-5; weak D call: TRBD1 (6 bases). Germline V gives CDR1 SEHNR, CDR2 FQNEAQ (reference sequence). This CDR3 has 14 residues. Between the trimmed V and J ends, which lost 4 bases and 2 bases, there was a span of 9 bases. This CDR3 is CASSSHRGNQPQHF. Written as DNA, the CDR3 is TGTGCCAGCAGCTCCCACAGGGGCAATCAGCCCCAGCATTTT.

This clonotype was seen ten or more times. This chain links TRBV7-2 with TRBJ1-6; D unresolved. CDR3 size: 20 residues. Trimming cost V 3 bases and J 0 bases, with 21 bases left between them. Germline CDR1 reads SGHTA; CDR2 reads FQGNSA. The chain's CDR3 is CASSLGGGRAYNSYNSPLHF. CDR3 sequence (DNA): TGTGCCAGCAGCTTGGGAGGTGGTAGGGCGTATAACTCCTATAATTCACCCCTCCACTTT.

This clonotype appeared many times. The chain has TRBV20-1 and TRBJ2-5; 16 nucleotides match TRBD2. CDR3 length: 17 residues. Trimming removed 5 bases from V and 5 bases from J; junction bases left unmatched: 11. Germline V lookup: CDR1 DFQATT, CDR2 SNEGSKA (reference sequence). This chain's CDR3 is CSAPGTSGGAVSETQYF. CDR3 DNA sequence: TGCAGTGCTCCCGGGACTAGCGGGGGGGCCGTAAGTGAGACCCAGTACTTC.

This clonotype was counted at least ten times. This sequence joins TRBV7-9 and TRBJ1-2; D might be TRBD1 (6 bases). The CDR3 length is 13 residues. In germline, CDR1 is SEHNR, CDR2 FQNEAQ (reference sequence). V shed 5 bases and J shed 7 bases, with 14 bases lying between them. CDR3 DNA sequence: TGTGCCAGCAGCAACCGGGACACAGGTGGCTACACCTTC. Residues: CASSNRDTGGYTF.

This clonotype has ten or more counts. The chain recombines TRBV10-3 with TRBJ2-7, with 10 bases aligning to TRBD1. The CDR3 sequence is 16 residues long. V lost 5 bases to trimming and J lost 4 bases; unmatched junction nucleotides: 11. Germline V gene sequence: CDR1 ENHRY, CDR2 SYGVKD. CDR3 amino acids: CAISLGRPGQGYEQYF. The CDR3 coding sequence is TGTGCCATCAGTCTTGGGCGACCGGGACAGGGGTACGAGCAGTACTTC.

This clonotype showed up many times. V is TRBV12-3 or TRBV12-4 and J is TRBJ1-5; 7 bases are a match to TRBD1. The CDR3 runs to 14 residues. Trimming took 6 bases from V and 7 from J; bases not matched to a gene: 9. CDR3 residues: CASSRGQARQPQHF. The DNA of the CDR3 is TGTGCCAGCAGCCGCGGACAGGCACGACAGCCCCAGCATTTT.

This clonotype appeared many times. The gene calls are TRBV7-3 and TRBJ2-5, with D possibly being TRBD1 (5 bases). Trimming removed 1 base at V and 4 bases at J, with 13 bases between. There are 15 residues in the CDR3. Looked up from germline, CDR1 is SGHTA and CDR2 is FQGTGA. The CDR3 DNA follows: TGTGCCAGCAGCTTAAGGGGCGGTAGTATAGAGACCCAGTACTTC. Translated, it gives CASSLRGGSIETQYF.